This TCR beta chain was recorded in a study of radiation and T cells in renal cell carcinoma. General study findings and limits: Top 100 clonotypes averaged about 50% in irradiated versus roughly 43% in nephrectomy-only tumors. Compared with controls, irradiated tumors had more, larger dominant CDR3 motifs.

The treatment is: treatment-naive control, cytoreductive nephrectomy. The tumor was a clear cell renal cell carcinoma. The CDR3 extends over 15 amino acids. Germline-derived CDR1 and CDR2 are LNHNV and YYDKDF (reference sequence). The ends lost 3 bases at V and 6 bases at J; junction bases unmatched: 6. On this clone: Its antigen is unidentified.

Assay used: immunoSEQ multiplex PCR; TCRdb lists only in-frame clones, some missing. The table has some 8,000 clones, 55% to 70% seen once; the top ten hold around 20%. The clonotype comes from a man aged 55 to 70 with renal cell carcinoma. This chain joins TRBV15 and TRBJ2-7, with 12 bases identical to TRBD2. The sequences come from tumor tissue, collected from a patient whose treatment was nephrectomy without radiotherapy. CDR3 sequence (DNA): TGTGCCACCAGCAGGGGACTAGCGGGTATCGCCGAGCAGTACTTC. It encodes CATSRGLAGIAEQYF.